Given below is one TCR beta chain in context. This specimen comes from a study of T-cell reconstitution after alpha-beta-depleted transplantation in children. Library preparation (for TCRbeta) was performed with unique molecular identifiers. From the PCR reads, TCRdb called clonotypes with MiXCR, one entry per CDR3 protein. The profile covers about 1,000,000 distinct CDR3 sequences, with about 29% appearing a single time and over 25% taken by the ten largest. The germline V gene encodes CDR1 SGHRS and CDR2 YFSETQ. CDR3 size: 14 residues. Trimming took 0 bases from V and 10 from J; bases not matched to a gene: 9.

The V gene is TRBV5-1, the J gene TRBJ1-1, with 7 bases aligning to TRBD1. The sequencing here drew on PBMCs, mostly from graft donor cells, taken 360 days after TCRalphabeta/CD19-depleted stem cell transplant. The sequence was collected from a boy in the first two years of life who had a stem cell transplant for SCID, so the T cells may come from the graft donor. CDR3 bases: TGCGCCAGCAGCTTGGCCGAGGCAGGGGGGATAGCTTTCTTT. Translating it yields CASSLAEAGGIAFF.